This T cell receptor beta chain emerged from a study of regulatory T cells in long-lasting Graves disease. Time point here: newly diagnosed GD, antithyroid drugs for less than 3 months. From RNA extracted from PBMCs, the TCR library was made. This clonotype came up many times. For TCR beta, libraries came from iRepertoire HTBI primers and Arm-PCR of CDR3 regions. TCRdb recomputed calls from the multiplex PCR reads with MiXCR, one row per CDR3 protein. The sample holds about 240,000 distinct CDR3 sequences, just over 20% seen once. The germline V gene has CDR1 SQVTM and CDR2 ANQGSEA. With 5 bases removed from V and 0 bases from J, the gap between germline ends came to 17 bases. The CDR3 extends over 15 amino acids.

The sample here was peripheral blood mononuclear cells (PBMCs), taken at new diagnosis, from a patient treated with antithyroid drugs. This receptor was taken from a female donor with Graves disease. The V and J genes are TRBV29-1 and TRBJ2-7; D is possibly TRBD1 or TRBD2 (6 bases each). CDR3 nucleotide sequence: TGCAGCGTTTTAGGGGGGCCGACGAGCTCCTACGAGCAGTACTTC. Its translation: CSVLGGPTSSYEQYF.